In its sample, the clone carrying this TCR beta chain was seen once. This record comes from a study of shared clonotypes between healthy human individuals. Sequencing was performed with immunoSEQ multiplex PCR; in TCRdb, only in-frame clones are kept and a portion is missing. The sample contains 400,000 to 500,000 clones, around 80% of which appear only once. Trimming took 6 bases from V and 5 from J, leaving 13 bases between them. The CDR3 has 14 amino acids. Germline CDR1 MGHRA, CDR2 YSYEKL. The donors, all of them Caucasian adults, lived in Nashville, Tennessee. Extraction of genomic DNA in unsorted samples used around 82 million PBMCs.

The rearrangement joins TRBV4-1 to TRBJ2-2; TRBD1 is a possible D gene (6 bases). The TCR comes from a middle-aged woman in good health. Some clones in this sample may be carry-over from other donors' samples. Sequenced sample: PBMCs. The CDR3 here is CASRANRETGELFF. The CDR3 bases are TGCGCCAGCAGAGCTAACAGGGAAACCGGGGAGCTGTTTTTT.